The TCR beta chain described here comes from a study of monozygotic twins with cystic fibrosis. The V gene end was trimmed by 2 bases and the J gene end by 6 bases; junction bases not matched to a gene: 3. Germline V gene sequence: CDR1 SGDLS, CDR2 YYNGEE. The CDR3 runs 14 residues. General observations from the study: Co-twins had the most similar V usage for 13 of 16 pairs, J for 8. Age, concordance and disease severity did not associate with shared CDR3 numbers. Low clonality (median around 0.0094) suggested a mostly naive repertoire.

Repertoires were generated with immunoSEQ multiplex PCR, while TCRdb's copy carries only in-frame clones and drops some. The table lists fewer than 15,000 clones, roughly 98% of them singletons, with around 0.37% in the top ten. About this clone: Its antigen is currently unknown.

The TCR was taken from a girl aged 2 to 10 with cystic fibrosis. The chain couples TRBV9 to TRBJ2-4; 9 bases match TRBD2. Sequenced material: blood. CDR3 region: CASSVSSGGNIQYF. For the CDR3, the DNA is TGTGCCAGCAGCGTCAGTAGCGGGGGAAACATTCAGTACTTC.